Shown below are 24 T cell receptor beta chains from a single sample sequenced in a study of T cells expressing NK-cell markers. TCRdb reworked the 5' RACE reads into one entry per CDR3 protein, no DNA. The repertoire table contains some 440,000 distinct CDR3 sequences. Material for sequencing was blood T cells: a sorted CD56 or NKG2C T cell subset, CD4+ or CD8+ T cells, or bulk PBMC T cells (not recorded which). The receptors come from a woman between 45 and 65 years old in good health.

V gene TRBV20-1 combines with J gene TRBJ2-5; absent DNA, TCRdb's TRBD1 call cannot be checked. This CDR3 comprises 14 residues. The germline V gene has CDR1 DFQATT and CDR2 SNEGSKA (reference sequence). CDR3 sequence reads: CSAPWDRGSKTQYF.

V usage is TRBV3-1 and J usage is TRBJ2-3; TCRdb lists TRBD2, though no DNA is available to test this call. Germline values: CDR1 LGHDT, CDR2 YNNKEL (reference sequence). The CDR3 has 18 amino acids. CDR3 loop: CASSQDRTSGARADTQYF.

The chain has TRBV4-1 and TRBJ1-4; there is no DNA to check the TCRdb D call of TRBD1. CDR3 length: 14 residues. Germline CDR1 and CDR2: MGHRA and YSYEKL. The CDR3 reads CASSPDRGDEKLFF.

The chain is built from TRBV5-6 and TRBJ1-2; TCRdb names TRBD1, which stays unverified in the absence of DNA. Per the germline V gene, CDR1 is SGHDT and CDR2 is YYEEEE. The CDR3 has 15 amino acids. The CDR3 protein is CASSLFRVKGYGYTF.

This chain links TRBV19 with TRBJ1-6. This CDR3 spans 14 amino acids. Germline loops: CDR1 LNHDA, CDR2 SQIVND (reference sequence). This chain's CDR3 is CASSIGIGDSPLHF.

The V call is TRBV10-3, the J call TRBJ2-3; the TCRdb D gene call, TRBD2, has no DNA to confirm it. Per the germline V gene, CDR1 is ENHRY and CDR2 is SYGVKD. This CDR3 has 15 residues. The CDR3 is CAISELAGGTDTQYF.

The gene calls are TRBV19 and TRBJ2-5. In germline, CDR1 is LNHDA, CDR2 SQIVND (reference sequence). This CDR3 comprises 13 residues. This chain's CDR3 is CASSIEAYETQYF.

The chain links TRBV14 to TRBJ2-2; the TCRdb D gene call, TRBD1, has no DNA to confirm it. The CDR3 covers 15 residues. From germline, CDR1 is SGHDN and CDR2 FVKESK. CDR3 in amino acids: CASSQTTGFTGELFF.

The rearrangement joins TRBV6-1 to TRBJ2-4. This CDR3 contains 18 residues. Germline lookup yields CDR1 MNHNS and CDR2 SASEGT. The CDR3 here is CASSESGVTALAKNIQYF.

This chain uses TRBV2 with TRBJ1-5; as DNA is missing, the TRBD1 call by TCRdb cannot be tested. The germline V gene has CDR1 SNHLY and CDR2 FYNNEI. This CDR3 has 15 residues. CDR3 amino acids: CASSRDSYSNQPQHF.

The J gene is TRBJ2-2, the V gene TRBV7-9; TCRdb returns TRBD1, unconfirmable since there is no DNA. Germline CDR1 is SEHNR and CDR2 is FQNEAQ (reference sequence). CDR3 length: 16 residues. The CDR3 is CASSPARGAPTGELFF.

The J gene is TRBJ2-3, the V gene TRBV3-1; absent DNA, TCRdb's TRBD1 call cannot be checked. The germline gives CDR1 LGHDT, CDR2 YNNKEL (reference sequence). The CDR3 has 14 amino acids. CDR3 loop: CASSVPTSTDTQYF.

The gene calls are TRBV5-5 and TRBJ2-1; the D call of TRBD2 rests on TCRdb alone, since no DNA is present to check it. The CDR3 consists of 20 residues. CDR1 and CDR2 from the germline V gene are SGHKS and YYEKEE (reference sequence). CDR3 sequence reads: CASSPVRGVGLASEYNEQFF.

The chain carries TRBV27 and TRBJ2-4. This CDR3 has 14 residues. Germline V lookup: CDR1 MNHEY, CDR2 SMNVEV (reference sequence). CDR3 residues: CASSFGGAKNIQYF.

This chain's CDR3 is CAWTLAALGSPLHF. The chain recombines TRBV30 with TRBJ1-6; checking the TCRdb D call of TRBD1 is not possible without DNA. Germline V lookup: CDR1 GTSNPN, CDR2 SVGIG (reference sequence). CDR3 size: 14 residues.

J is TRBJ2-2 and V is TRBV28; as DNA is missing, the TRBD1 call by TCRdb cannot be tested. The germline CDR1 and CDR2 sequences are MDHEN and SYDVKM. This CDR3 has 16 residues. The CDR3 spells CASSLLGAPNTGELFF.

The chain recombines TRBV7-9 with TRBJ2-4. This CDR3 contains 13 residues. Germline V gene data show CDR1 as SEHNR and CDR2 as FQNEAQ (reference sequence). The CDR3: CASSLIAKNIQYF.

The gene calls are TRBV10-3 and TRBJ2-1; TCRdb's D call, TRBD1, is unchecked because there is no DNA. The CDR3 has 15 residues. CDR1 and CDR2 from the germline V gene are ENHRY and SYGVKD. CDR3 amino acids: CAISGITGGPNEQFF.

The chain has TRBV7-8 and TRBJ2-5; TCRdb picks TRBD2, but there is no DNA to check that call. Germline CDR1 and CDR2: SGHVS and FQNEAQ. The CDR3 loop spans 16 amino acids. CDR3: CASSLGLAGARETQYF.

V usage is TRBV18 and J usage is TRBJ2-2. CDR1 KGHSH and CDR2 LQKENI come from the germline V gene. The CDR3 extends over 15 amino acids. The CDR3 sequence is CASSPLSTNTGELFF.

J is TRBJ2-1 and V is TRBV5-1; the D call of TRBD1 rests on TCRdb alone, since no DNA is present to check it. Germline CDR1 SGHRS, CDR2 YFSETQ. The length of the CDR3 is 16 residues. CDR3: CASSLGLGMGYNEQFF. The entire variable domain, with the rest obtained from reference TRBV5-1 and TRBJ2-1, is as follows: KAGVTQTPRYLIKTRGQQVTLSCSPISGHRSVSWYQQTPGQGLQFLFEYFSETQRNKGNFPGRFSGRQFSNSRSEMNVSTLELGDSALYLCASSLGLGMGYNEQFFGPGTRLTVL.

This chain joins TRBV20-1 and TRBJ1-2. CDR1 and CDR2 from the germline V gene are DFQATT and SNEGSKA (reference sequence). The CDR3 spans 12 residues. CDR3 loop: CSARDQLRGYTF.

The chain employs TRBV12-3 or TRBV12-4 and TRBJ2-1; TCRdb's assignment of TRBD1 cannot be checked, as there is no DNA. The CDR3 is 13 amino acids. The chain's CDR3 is CASRTVGYNEQFF.

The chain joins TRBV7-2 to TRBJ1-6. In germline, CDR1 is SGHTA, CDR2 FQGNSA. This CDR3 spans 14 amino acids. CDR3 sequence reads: CASSLARARSPLHF.